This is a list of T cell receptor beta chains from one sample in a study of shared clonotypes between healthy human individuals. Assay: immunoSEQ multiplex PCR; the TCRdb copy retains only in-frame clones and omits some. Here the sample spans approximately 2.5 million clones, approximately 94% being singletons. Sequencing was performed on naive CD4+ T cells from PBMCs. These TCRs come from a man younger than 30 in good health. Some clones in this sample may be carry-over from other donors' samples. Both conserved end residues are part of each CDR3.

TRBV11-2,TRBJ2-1,CASSPGLAVYNEQFF
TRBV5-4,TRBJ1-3,CASSLGRQYSGNTIYF
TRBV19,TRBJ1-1,CASGNSRATEAFF
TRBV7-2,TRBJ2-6,CASRTGSAGANVLTF
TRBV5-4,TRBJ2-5,CASSLDRKRQETQYF
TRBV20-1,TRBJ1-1,CSAQGNTEAFF
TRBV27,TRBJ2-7,CASSFRPSGAYEQYF
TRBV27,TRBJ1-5,CASSLGFYQPQHF
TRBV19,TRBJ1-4,CATAEWAGGGNEKLFF
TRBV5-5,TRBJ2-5,CASSPGQGRTQYF
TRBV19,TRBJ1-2,CASRNRDSSYHGYTF
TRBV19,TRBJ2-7,CASSIGTSGTEQYF
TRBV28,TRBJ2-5,CASSHPRGRVLETQYF
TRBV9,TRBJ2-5,CASSVAPALETQYF
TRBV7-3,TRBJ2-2,CASSPVRNTGELFF
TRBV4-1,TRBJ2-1,CASSQTGSHEQFF
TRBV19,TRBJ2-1,CASSILGQGNNEQFF
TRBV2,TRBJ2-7,CASSLAGVGVQYF
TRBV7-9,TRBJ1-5,CASSYRGGQPQHF
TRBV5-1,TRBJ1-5,CASSFFPRDSNQPQHF
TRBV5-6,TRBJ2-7,CASSSAKPGQGMYEQYF
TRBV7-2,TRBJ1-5,CASSFQVGQGNQPQHF
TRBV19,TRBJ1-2,CASSIGNGNYGYTF
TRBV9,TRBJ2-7,CASSVDQAGVRYEQYF
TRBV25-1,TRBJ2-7,CASSERLGTGGYEQYF
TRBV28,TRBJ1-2,CASSTTGVNYGYTF
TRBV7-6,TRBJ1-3,CASSPSRRSSGNTIYF
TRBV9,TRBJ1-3,CASSQYRSDVGNTIYF
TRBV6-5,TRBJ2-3,CASRARTGGADTQYF
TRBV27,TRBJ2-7,CASSLLGAYEQYF
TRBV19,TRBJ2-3,CASSDLAGGGDTQYF
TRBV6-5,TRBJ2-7,CASSYSRVQSSYEQYF
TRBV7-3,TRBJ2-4,CASSSQNGVQYF
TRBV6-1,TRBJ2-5,CASSEEATLTETQYF
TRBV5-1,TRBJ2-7,CASSLAAGRLEQYF
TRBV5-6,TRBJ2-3,CASSSGLYTDTQYF
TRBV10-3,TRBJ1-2,CAISESTGAYGYTF
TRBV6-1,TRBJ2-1,CASSATSGMTYNEQFF
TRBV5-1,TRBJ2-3,CASNKLAGHTDTQYF
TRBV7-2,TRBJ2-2,CASSFPASAGELFF
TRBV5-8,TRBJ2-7,CASSTGTSSLSYEQYF
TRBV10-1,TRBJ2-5,CASSRGLHGETQYF
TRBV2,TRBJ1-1,CASSRDRGGPAFF
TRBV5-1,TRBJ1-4,CASSARTGGDEKLFF
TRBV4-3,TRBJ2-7,CASSQDRVGRAYEQYF
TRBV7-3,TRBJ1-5,CASSSEGGAQHF
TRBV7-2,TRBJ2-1,CASSPRTSGPYNEQFF
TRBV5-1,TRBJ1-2,CASSLARADYGYTF
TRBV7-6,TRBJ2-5,CASSLGRWREVEETQYF
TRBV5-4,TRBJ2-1,CASSPASSGGYYNEQFF
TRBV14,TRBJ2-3,CASSRVTPDTQYF
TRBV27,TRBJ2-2,CASSRGLAGTGELFF
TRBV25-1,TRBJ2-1,CASSEAGLAGVQNEQFF
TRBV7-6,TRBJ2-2,CASSLPNTGELFF
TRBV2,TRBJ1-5,CASSAHRDPQPQHF
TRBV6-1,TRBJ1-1,CASSGLTGNTEAFF